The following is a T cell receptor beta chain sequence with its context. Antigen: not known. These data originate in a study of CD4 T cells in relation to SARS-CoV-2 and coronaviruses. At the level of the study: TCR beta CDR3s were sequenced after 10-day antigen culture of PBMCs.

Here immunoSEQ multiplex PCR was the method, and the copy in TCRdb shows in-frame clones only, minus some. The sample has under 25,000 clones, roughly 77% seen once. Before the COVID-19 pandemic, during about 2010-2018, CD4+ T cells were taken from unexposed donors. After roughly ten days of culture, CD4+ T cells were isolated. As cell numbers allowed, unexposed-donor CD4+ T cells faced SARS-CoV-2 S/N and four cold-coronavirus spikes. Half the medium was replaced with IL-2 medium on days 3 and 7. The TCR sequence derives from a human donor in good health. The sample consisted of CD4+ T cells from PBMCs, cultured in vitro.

The CDR3 sequence: CAWSGTAGNTIYF. In DNA form, the CDR3 reads TGTGCCTGGAGCGGGACTGCTGGAAACACCATATATTTT. This chain joins TRBV30 and TRBJ1-3; the D gene is possibly TRBD1 (5 bases). The CDR3 runs 13 residues. With 3 bases removed from V and 2 bases from J, the gap between germline ends came to 8 bases. Germline CDR1 is GTSNPN and CDR2 is SVGIG (reference sequence).